This T cell receptor (beta chain) was captured by sequencing in a study of CD8 T cells in Susac syndrome. Study context: Patients with Susac syndrome were therapy-naive, on corticosteroids, or on intravenous immunoglobulin alone at the time that blood was drawn.

Germline V gene lookup returns CDR1 LGHNA and CDR2 YNFKEQ. Deletions cut 1 base from V and 7 bases from J, with 20 bases between. This CDR3 has 17 amino acids. RNA totalling about 0.5 to 1 ug underwent reverse transcription with random hexamers. Amplification of TCR beta CDR3 spanned 54 Vbeta and 13 Jbeta via immunoSEQ multiplex PCR. TCRdb processed the immunoSEQ multiplex PCR reads anew with MiXCR; each CDR3 protein has one entry. The sample lists over 150,000 distinct CDR3 sequences, just under 95% seen once, with 0.09% to 0.1% in the top ten. What was sequenced was CD4+ T cells from PBMCs. The chain links TRBV4-2 to TRBJ2-1, with D possibly TRBD2 on 6 matching bases. This clonotype originated in a human donor with Susac syndrome. CDR3 residues: CASSQALGPRGRNEQFF. CDR3 sequence (DNA): TGTGCCAGCAGCCAAGCTTTAGGCCCAAGAGGGAGGAATGAGCAGTTCTTC.